These 26 T cell receptor beta chains were sequenced from one sample in a study of shared clonotypes between healthy human individuals. Produced via immunoSEQ multiplex PCR; TCRdb's table is partial and in-frame only. The sample yields 800,000 to 1,200,000 clones, 78% seen once. Sequencing was performed on memory CD4+ T cells from PBMCs. The subset was: CD45RA-negative fraction. These receptor sequences come from a man between 18 and 35 years old in good health. Some clones in this sample may be carry-over from other donors' samples.

The V gene is TRBV6-1, the J gene TRBJ2-7, with TRBD1 matching 7 bases. The germline V gene encodes CDR1 MNHNS and CDR2 SASEGT. V lost 11 bases to trimming and J lost 0 bases; unmatched junction nucleotides: 10. The CDR3 length is 14 residues. CDR3 in DNA: TGTGCCCTCACCCGGGACAGAGACTCCTACGAGCAGTACTTC. Its protein product is CALTRDRDSYEQYF.

This chain uses TRBV2 with TRBJ2-7, with D tentatively TRBD1 (6 bases). The length of the CDR3 is 13 residues. V gave up 7 bases and J gave up 2 bases, with 12 bases separating them. Germline-derived CDR1 and CDR2 are SNHLY and FYNNEI. CDR3 loop: CASKKGVPYEQYF. The CDR3 DNA reads TGTGCCAGCAAGAAGGGGGTCCCCTACGAGCAGTACTTC.

The CDR3, as DNA: TGTGCCAGCAGCTCACAGCGGGGCGCCTACAATGAGCAGTTCTTC. It encodes CASSSQRGAYNEQFF. This chain links TRBV7-2 with TRBJ2-1, with 7 bases that match TRBD2. CDR3 size: 15 residues. Per germline, CDR1 SGHTA and CDR2 FQGNSA. The ends lost 4 bases at V and 2 bases at J; junction bases unmatched: 5.

The chain employs TRBV2 and TRBJ1-2, with D tentatively TRBD1 (6 bases). Trimming took off 2 bases at V and 4 bases at J, with 20 bases between the two ends. The CDR3 length is 17 residues. CDR1 SNHLY and CDR2 FYNNEI come from the germline V gene. The CDR3 bases are TGTGCCAGCAGTGAACCTATAGGTCGACAGGTGTCCTATGGCTACACCTTC. This translates into CASSEPIGRQVSYGYTF. Full variable domain (outside the CDR3, taken from reference TRBV2 and TRBJ1-2): EPEVTQTPSHQVTQMGQEVILRCVPISNHLYFYWYRQILGQKVEFLVSFYNNEISEKSEIFDDQFSVERPDGSNFTLKIRSTKLEDSAMYFCASSEPIGRQVSYGYTFGSGTRLTVV.

Points on this clone: The same CDR3 arises from other DNA sequences in this sample as well. This chain connects TRBV2 to TRBJ1-5; D gene ambiguous. The germline gives CDR1 SNHLY, CDR2 FYNNEI. The CDR3 has 14 amino acids. V was pared by 0 bases and J by 5 bases, with 8 bases between. The CDR3 DNA reads TGTGCCAGCAGTGAAGCCAGAAGGGATCAGCCCCAGCATTTT. The encoded protein is CASSEARRDQPQHF.

V and J are TRBV15 and TRBJ1-2; unclear D gene. CDR3 size: 13 residues. Germline values: CDR1 LNHNV, CDR2 YYDKDF (reference sequence). Trimming took 5 bases from V and 5 from J, leaving 12 bases between them. Here the CDR3 DNA reads TGTGCCACCAGCCCCCAGACTCAATATGGCTACACCTTC. Translation: CATSPQTQYGYTF.

The V call is TRBV9, the J call TRBJ2-3; 9 nucleotides align to TRBD2. The CDR3 is 14 residues long. CDR1 is SGDLS, CDR2 YYNGEE, per germline. Trimming cost V 4 bases and J 4 bases; bases outside gene matches: 4. CDR3 amino acids: CASSLGTSPDTQYF. The CDR3 coding sequence is TGTGCCAGCAGCCTAGGGACTAGCCCAGATACGCAGTATTTT.

CDR3 nucleotides: TGTGCCAGCGGGGAGGCAGGGGGCGGTCAGCCCCAGCATTTT. This sequence encodes CASGEAGGGQPQHF. The rearrangement joins TRBV28 to TRBJ1-5; 8 bases are a match to TRBD1. The V and J ends lost 8 bases and 6 bases, in that order; junction bases with no gene match: 9. CDR3 length: 14 residues. CDR1 is MDHEN and CDR2 is SYDVKM in the germline V gene.

This clone was picked up many times. The same CDR3 is also encoded by other DNA sequences in this sample. The V gene is TRBV19, the J gene TRBJ1-1; no definite D call. Germline V lookup: CDR1 LNHDA, CDR2 SQIVND (reference sequence). With 1 base removed from V and 1 base from J, the gap between germline ends came to 7 bases. The CDR3 contains 14 residues. This CDR3 is CASSIVGRNTEAFF. CDR3 sequence (DNA): TGTGCCAGTAGTATAGTGGGCCGGAACACTGAAGCTTTCTTT.

The CDR3 bases are TGTGCCACCAGCAGGGACGGACTGGATCCATCGGGGGAGCTGTTTTTT. This translates into CATSRDGLDPSGELFF. The chain is built from TRBV15 and TRBJ2-2, with D possibly matching TRBD2 (5 bases). Germline V lookup: CDR1 LNHNV, CDR2 YYDKDF (reference sequence). The V gene lost 3 bases and the J gene lost 8 bases, with 19 bases spanning the gap. The CDR3 length is 16 residues. The full variable domain, its missing parts supplied by reference TRBV15 and TRBJ2-2, is DAMVIQNPRYQVTQFGKPVTLSCSQTLNHNVMYWYQQKSSQAPKLLFHYYDKDFNNEADTPDNFQSRRPNTSFCFLDIRSPGLGDTAMYLCATSRDGLDPSGELFFGEGSRLTVL.

The chain joins TRBV5-4 to TRBJ2-4, with D possibly being TRBD1 or TRBD2 (5 bases each). Germline V gene data show CDR1 as SGHNT and CDR2 as YYREEE (reference sequence). The ends were cut back, 3 bases at V and 7 bases at J, with 20 bases in the middle. This CDR3 spans 16 amino acids. CDR3 nucleotides: TGTGCCAGCAGCTCCGACCCCGGGACCCGGCGGAACATTCAGTACTTC. Translating it yields CASSSDPGTRRNIQYF.

The chain couples TRBV7-9 to TRBJ1-4; the D gene is possibly TRBD1 (5 bases). V was clipped by 5 bases and J by 8 bases, with 15 bases between them. The CDR3 consists of 14 residues. CDR1 is SEHNR, CDR2 FQNEAQ, per germline (reference sequence). CDR3 DNA sequence: TGTGCCAGCAGCCGCGCGGGCGGGGCCGAAAAACTGTTTTTT. It is translated as CASSRAGGAEKLFF. Complete variable domain (other parts from reference TRBV7-9 and TRBJ1-4): DTGVSQNPRHKITKRGQNVTFRCDPISEHNRLYWYRQTLGQGPEFLTYFQNEAQLEKSRLLSDRFSAERPKGSFSTLEIQRTEQGDSAMYLCASSRAGGAEKLFFGSGTQLSVL.

CDR3 nucleotide sequence: TGCGCCAGCAGCTTTAGCGGGAGTTCCCACAATGAGCAGTTCTTC. This gives the protein CASSFSGSSHNEQFF. V is TRBV5-1 and J is TRBJ2-1; 9 bases line up with TRBD2. V shed 2 bases, J shed 5 bases, and the junction held 5 bases outside the gene matches. Germline lookup yields CDR1 SGHRS and CDR2 YFSETQ. CDR3 length: 15 amino acids. Full variable domain (outside the CDR3, taken from reference TRBV5-1 and TRBJ2-1): KAGVTQTPRYLIKTRGQQVTLSCSPISGHRSVSWYQQTPGQGLQFLFEYFSETQRNKGNFPGRFSGRQFSNSRSEMNVSTLELGDSALYLCASSFSGSSHNEQFFGPGTRLTVL.

The rearrangement joins TRBV2 to TRBJ1-1; D ambiguous. The CDR3 covers 15 residues. With 6 bases removed from V and 1 base from J, the gap between germline ends came to 15 bases. From germline, CDR1 is SNHLY and CDR2 FYNNEI. The CDR3 DNA reads TGTGCCAGCAGCACTCCCGGCGCCCCGAACACTGAAGCTTTCTTT. Amino acid sequence: CASSTPGAPNTEAFF.

This clone has only one observation. The chain recombines TRBV19 with TRBJ2-2; perhaps TRBD1 as D (5 bases). The CDR3 has 15 amino acids. The germline V gene encodes CDR1 LNHDA and CDR2 SQIVND (reference sequence). V dropped 3 bases and J dropped 6 bases, with 14 bases sitting between them. The CDR3 here is CASSIQGLIPGELFF. The CDR3 DNA reads as TGTGCCAGTAGTATCCAGGGTCTAATTCCCGGGGAGCTGTTTTTT.

The V gene is TRBV4-3, the J gene TRBJ1-2; maybe TRBD1 (5 bases). V was pared by 5 bases and J by 3 bases, with 7 bases between. Germline-derived CDR1 and CDR2 are LGHNA and YSLEER. The length of the CDR3 is 12 residues. The CDR3: CASSGRDYGYTF. The CDR3 DNA follows: TGCGCCAGCAGCGGCAGGGACTATGGCTACACCTTC.

The chain joins TRBV15 to TRBJ1-3; D not resolved. From germline, CDR1 is LNHNV and CDR2 YYDKDF (reference sequence). V lost 5 bases and J 0 bases, leaving 11 bases between the germline ends. The CDR3 loop spans 15 amino acids. Here the CDR3 DNA reads TGTGCCACCAGCCCCCAGACAAGCTCTGGAAACACCATATATTTT. Protein: CATSPQTSSGNTIYF.

There are many counts of this clone. Different DNA sequences within this sample yield the same CDR3. V is TRBV29-1 and J is TRBJ2-7; 9 bases are a match to TRBD1. CDR3 size: 14 residues. Trimming cost V 3 bases and J 5 bases; bases outside gene matches: 8. Looked up from germline, CDR1 is SQVTM and CDR2 is ANQGSEA. CDR3 protein: CSVDGTGQGHEQYF. CDR3 DNA: TGCAGCGTTGATGGTACGGGACAGGGCCACGAGCAGTACTTC.

Only a few counts were recorded for this clone. The chain carries TRBV7-2 and TRBJ2-3; 9 bases fit TRBD2. V shed 1 base, J shed 6 bases, and the junction held 5 bases outside the gene matches. From germline, CDR1 is SGHTA and CDR2 FQGNSA. This CDR3 comprises 15 residues. The CDR3 DNA follows: TGTGCCAGCAGCTTAGTTAGCGGGAGTAGTGATACGCAGTATTTT. It specifies CASSLVSGSSDTQYF.

The chain is built from TRBV28 and TRBJ2-7, with 9 nucleotides matching TRBD1. Germline V gives CDR1 MDHEN, CDR2 SYDVKM. After removal of 5 bases from V and 1 base from J, the junction contained 6 bases not matched to a gene. There are 15 residues in the CDR3. In DNA, the CDR3 is TGTGCCAGCAGTGCCGCCGGACAGGGGTCCTACGAGCAGTACTTC. Its translation: CASSAAGQGSYEQYF.

This sequence joins TRBV18 and TRBJ2-5; D gene ambiguous. The CDR3 runs 13 residues. With 2 bases removed from V and 1 base from J, the gap between germline ends came to 5 bases. Germline V gene sequence: CDR1 KGHSH, CDR2 LQKENI. CDR3 amino acids: CASSPKSQETQYF. The CDR3 coding sequence is TGTGCCAGCTCACCAAAATCCCAAGAGACCCAGTACTTC. Full variable domain (rest looked up from reference TRBV18 and TRBJ2-5): NAGVMQNPRHLVRRRGQEARLRCSPMKGHSHVYWYRQLPEEGLKFMVYLQKENIIDESGMPKERFSAEFPKEGPSILRIQQVVRGDSAAYFCASSPKSQETQYFGPGTRLLVL.

V usage is TRBV5-1 and J usage is TRBJ1-1, with TRBD1 identical over 8 bases. V lost 5 bases, J lost 3 bases, and 3 bases stayed unmatched. CDR3 length: 13 residues. Germline V gene data show CDR1 as SGHRS and CDR2 as YFSETQ. The CDR3 DNA is TGCGCCAGCAGGGTACAGGGGGACACTGAAGCTTTCTTT. Its translation: CASRVQGDTEAFF.

The chain recombines TRBV4-1 with TRBJ1-2; D is possibly TRBD1 (5 bases). In germline, CDR1 is MGHRA, CDR2 YSYEKL. The CDR3 runs 14 residues. The V and J ends lost 1 base and 2 bases respectively, with 8 bases between them. This CDR3 is CASSQGGGNYGYTF. The CDR3, as DNA: TGCGCCAGCAGCCAAGGGGGGGGGAACTATGGCTACACCTTC.

The rearrangement uses TRBV18 and TRBJ1-5; possibly TRBD1 for D (5 bases). The CDR3 loop spans 13 amino acids. CDR1 KGHSH and CDR2 LQKENI come from the germline V gene. Trimming shortened V by 6 bases and J by 4 bases, and 10 bases separated the two germline ends. The CDR3 DNA reads TGTGCCAGCTCGGGGCAGGGTAATCAGCCCCAGCATTTT. Protein product: CASSGQGNQPQHF.

J is TRBJ2-3 and V is TRBV18, with D possibly matching TRBD2 (5 bases). V was clipped by 4 bases and J by 5 bases, with 10 bases between them. Per germline, CDR1 KGHSH and CDR2 LQKENI. The CDR3 spans 13 residues. This CDR3 reads CASSRELGDTQYF. The CDR3 coding sequence is TGTGCCAGCTCACGGGAGTTGGGAGATACGCAGTATTTT.

The chain links TRBV7-9 to TRBJ1-3; D remains unclear. In germline, CDR1 is SEHNR, CDR2 FQNEAQ (reference sequence). The V end was cut by 5 bases, the J end by 4 bases, with 6 bases between. The CDR3 runs to 12 residues. Here the CDR3 DNA reads TGTGCCAGCAGCCGAGCAGGAAACACCATATATTTT. It yields the protein CASSRAGNTIYF.